This is a list of T cell receptor beta chains from one sample in a study of shared clonotypes between healthy human individuals. Assay used: immunoSEQ multiplex PCR; TCRdb lists only in-frame clones, some missing. The sample includes some 2,100,000 clones, just over 90% of them seen just once. What was sequenced was naive CD8+ T cells from PBMCs. These receptors all come from a man between 18 and 35 years old in good health. Some clones in this sample may be carry-over from other donors' samples. The CDR3 runs from the conserved cysteine through the conserved F or W. Each record gives: D gene, J gene, clone size, V gene, CDR3 DNA, CDR3 protein. The D gene is left open where the match is weak. Clone size is given for some rows only: seen once, a few or many times, or a class if the clone is expanded.

.,TRBJ2-3,.,TRBV9,TGTGCCAGCAGCCCCCCTGCCCGGACGGATACGCAGTATTTT,CASSPPARTDTQYF
TRBD1,TRBJ1-2,.,TRBV6-5,TGTGCCAGCAGGTGGACAGGGGGCAACTATGGCTACACCTTC,CASRWTGGNYGYTF
.,TRBJ1-3,.,TRBV7-9,TGTGCCAGCACCCTAAGTTTTACCTTCTCTGGAAACACCATATATTTT,CASTLSFTFSGNTIYF
.,TRBJ2-1,.,TRBV28,TGTGCCAGCAGTCCCTCAGCGGGTCCCCCTCGAGGTGAGCAGTTCTTC,CASSPSAGPPRGEQFF
.,TRBJ2-7,.,TRBV15,TGTGCCACCAGCAGGACGGCCAGCTCCTACGAGCAGTACTTC,CATSRTASSYEQYF
.,TRBJ1-1,.,TRBV19,TGTGCCAGTAGTATGGGGGCCCCAGGCCTTATGAACACTGAAGCTTTCTTT,CASSMGAPGLMNTEAFF
.,TRBJ1-1,.,TRBV7-9,TGTGCCAGCAGCTTAGCGGGACAAAACACTGAAGCTTTCTTT,CASSLAGQNTEAFF
.,TRBJ2-6,.,TRBV27,TGTGCCAGCAGTTTAGTCGCGGTGAGGACCGGCCCCAACGTCCTGACTTTC,CASSLVAVRTGPNVLTF
TRBD2,TRBJ2-3,.,TRBV11-2,TGTGCCAGCAGCGATAGCGGGCACACAGATACGCAGTATTTT,CASSDSGHTDTQYF
.,TRBJ2-1,.,TRBV7-2,TGTGCCAGCAGCTTAATTAGGGGCAATGAGCAGTTCTTC,CASSLIRGNEQFF
.,TRBJ2-5,.,TRBV19,TGTGCCAGTAGCAGGACAAGCCTGGTGGCCCAGTACTTC,CASSRTSLVAQYF
.,TRBJ1-1,.,TRBV28,TGTGCCAGCAGTTTAGTTCTACATCAGAACACTGAAGCTTTCTTT,CASSLVLHQNTEAFF
TRBD1,TRBJ2-2,once,TRBV7-9,TGTGCCAGCAGCTCGACCGACAGGGGAAGGACCGGGGAGCTGTTTTTT,CASSSTDRGRTGELFF
.,TRBJ2-2,.,TRBV5-1,TGCGCCAGCAGTCAAGACAGGCAGAACACCGGGGAGCTGTTTTTT,CASSQDRQNTGELFF
.,TRBJ2-3,.,TRBV7-2,TGTGCCAGCAGCCCAATACCTAGCACAGATACGCAGTATTTT,CASSPIPSTDTQYF
.,TRBJ1-3,.,TRBV25-1,TGTGCCAGCAGTCACGGGACCGCCTCTGGAAACACCATATATTTT,CASSHGTASGNTIYF
.,TRBJ1-3,once,TRBV4-1,TGCGCCAGCAGCCAACCTGGAGACCGCATGAGAGACACCATATATTTT,CASSQPGDRMRDTIYF
.,TRBJ2-5,.,TRBV5-5,TGTGCCAGCAGCTTGTTTCTACGGATCGGCAGGAGCGAAGAGACCCAGTACTTC,CASSLFLRIGRSEETQYF
.,TRBJ1-4,.,TRBV7-9,TGTGCCAGCAGCTTGTTGGAAAAACTGTTTTTT,CASSLLEKLFF
.,TRBJ2-5,.,TRBV11-2,TGTGCCAGCAGCTTGGGGTGGCAGGGAGAGACCCAGTACTTC,CASSLGWQGETQYF
.,TRBJ2-3,.,TRBV6-5,TGTGCCAGCAGTTACTCGGGCTATTTTAGCACAGATACGCAGTATTTT,CASSYSGYFSTDTQYF
TRBD2,TRBJ2-1,.,TRBV27,TGTGCCAGCAGGAGGCTAGCGGGAGGAAGCGATGAGCAGTTCTTC,CASRRLAGGSDEQFF
TRBD1,TRBJ2-3,.,TRBV4-1,TGCGCCAGCAGCCAAGACCCCGGGACAGCCTCCACAGATACGCAGTATTTT,CASSQDPGTASTDTQYF
TRBD2,TRBJ2-7,once,TRBV9,TGTGCCAGCAGCGTAGGAGTTAGCGGGACCGAAGCGTACTTC,CASSVGVSGTEAYF
.,TRBJ1-1,.,TRBV7-8,TGTGCCAGCAGGGGGCCAGCAGGGAGGAACACTGAAGCTTTCTTT,CASRGPAGRNTEAFF
.,TRBJ1-2,.,TRBV6-5,TGTGCCAGCAGTTACGTGGGCAGTGGGAACTATGGCTACACCTTC,CASSYVGSGNYGYTF
TRBD2,TRBJ2-3,.,TRBV29-1,TGCAGCGTTGGGGCGGGAGTGGTAGATACGCAGTATTTT,CSVGAGVVDTQYF
.,TRBJ2-7,.,TRBV11-3,TGTGCCAGCAGCTCGCCGCGACAGCACACCTACGAGCAGTACTTC,CASSSPRQHTYEQYF
.,TRBJ2-2,.,TRBV9,TGTGCCAGCAGCGTAGGCGGCACCGGGGAGCTGTTTTTT,CASSVGGTGELFF
.,TRBJ2-7,.,TRBV4-3,TGCGCCAGCAGCCAAGGGACCCTCTCCTACGAGCAGTACTTC,CASSQGTLSYEQYF
.,TRBJ1-2,once,TRBV27,TGTGCCAGCAGTCTTATAAGCGGCTATGGCTACACCTTC,CASSLISGYGYTF
TRBD1,TRBJ2-7,.,TRBV10-3,TGTGCCACCGGAAGGGACAGGGGTCTCAACGAGCAGTACTTC,CATGRDRGLNEQYF
.,TRBJ2-3,.,TRBV7-9,TGTGCCAGCACGGGCGGGAGCACAGATACGCAGTATTTT,CASTGGSTDTQYF
.,TRBJ1-2,.,TRBV4-1,TGCGCCAGCAGCCCGCAGGGAACTAACTATGGCTACACCTTC,CASSPQGTNYGYTF
.,TRBJ1-1,.,TRBV5-6,TGTGCCAGCAGCGCCCCCACGGTGAACACTGAAGCTTTCTTT,CASSAPTVNTEAFF
.,TRBJ1-1,.,TRBV5-8,TGTGCCAGCAGCTTGGTAGGGACGGTGAACACTGAAGCTTTCTTT,CASSLVGTVNTEAFF